The T cell receptor (beta chain) described here comes from a study of blood T cells in healthy people across ages. This clonotype was observed at least ten times. The V segment lost 2 bases and the J segment 4 bases; nucleotides outside the gene matches: 6. The CDR3 extends over 14 amino acids. Germline V CDR1 and CDR2: DFQATT, SNEGSKA (reference sequence). Sample-barcoded 5' priming and a J-beta primer mix drove a second PCR of roughly 7 to 11 cycles. Each cDNA molecule received a tag from a template-switch adaptor that had 12 random nucleotides. TCRdb reanalysed the 5' RACE reads using MiXCR and keeps one entry per CDR3 protein. The profile shows over 550,000 distinct CDR3 sequences, about 30% of them singletons.

The TCR sequence derives from a woman of 80 years or more in good health. Input material: blood. This chain uses TRBV20-1 with TRBJ2-5, with 8 bases identical to TRBD2. CDR3 coding DNA: TGCAGTGCTAGACCTGGACTAGCCGGAGAGACCCAGTACTTC. Translating gives CSARPGLAGETQYF.